These 5 T cell receptor beta chains share one sample of origin, sequenced in a study of OX40 agonist ivuxolimab in advanced cancers. Some clones are missing from TCRdb's copy, which holds only in-frame ones; the method was immunoSEQ multiplex PCR. Of 20,000 to 25,000 clones in the sample, roughly 84% were seen once. Source: CD4+ or CD8+ T cells sorted from blood, taken in a trial of the OX40 agonist ivuxolimab. These receptors were obtained from an adult with an advanced solid tumor such as melanoma, head and neck, liver or kidney cancer.

The J gene is TRBJ1-4, the V gene TRBV7-8; 7 bases fit TRBD1. The CDR3 totals 15 residues. Germline V gene sequence: CDR1 SGHVS, CDR2 FQNEAQ. V trimming: 3 bases; J trimming: 5 bases; junction bases outside the gene matches: 6. The CDR3 DNA reads as TGTGCCAGCAGCTTTGCCGGGACAGCAAATGAAAAACTGTTTTTT. Translating it yields CASSFAGTANEKLFF.

The rearrangement joins TRBV9 to TRBJ2-1; 7 bases line up with TRBD1. The CDR3 contains 14 residues. Germline loops: CDR1 SGDLS, CDR2 YYNGEE. V trimming: 4 bases; J trimming: 4 bases; junction bases outside the gene matches: 5. The chain's CDR3 is CASSPTGPYNEQFF. CDR3 DNA sequence: TGTGCCAGCAGCCCGACAGGGCCTTACAATGAGCAGTTCTTC.

The chain combines TRBV7-3 with TRBJ1-5, with D perhaps matching TRBD1 (5 bases). Germline V CDR1 and CDR2: SGHTA, FQGTGA. Trimming took 2 bases from V and 3 from J, leaving 17 bases between them. The CDR3 is made up of 17 amino acids. This CDR3 is CASSLWQGTRFNQPQHF. CDR3 in DNA: TGTGCCAGCAGCTTATGGCAGGGAACTCGGTTCAATCAGCCCCAGCATTTT.

This chain links TRBV6-5 with TRBJ2-7, with unresolved D. Germline values: CDR1 MNHEY, CDR2 SVGAGI. This CDR3 has 16 amino acids. The V end lost 0 bases, the J end lost 0 bases, and 12 bases lay between the germline ends. This chain's CDR3 is CASSYSWTGPSYEQYF. The CDR3 DNA follows: TGTGCCAGCAGTTACTCCTGGACCGGTCCCTCCTACGAGCAGTACTTC.

The chain has TRBV5-1 and TRBJ1-4; 7 bases agree with TRBD1. CDR1 SGHRS and CDR2 YFSETQ come from the germline V gene. V was pared by 2 bases and J by 6 bases, with 1 base of the junction left unmatched. The CDR3 is 13 amino acids. The CDR3 nucleotides are TGCGCCAGCAGCTTAGACAGGGATGAAAAACTGTTTTTT. This translates into CASSLDRDEKLFF.